The subject of this entry is one T cell receptor (beta chain). The sample is drawn from a study of blood T cell repertoires in COVID-19. The CDR3 extends over 14 amino acids. J gave up 7 bases and V 6 bases, and 8 bases lay outside the gene matches. The germline CDR1 and CDR2 sequences are MNHNY and SVGAGI (reference sequence). Data came from immunoSEQ multiplex PCR; TCRdb stores just in-frame clones and leaves some out. The profile shows 350,000 to 450,000 clones, around 85% of them singletons. The sequenced sample was peripheral blood. The clonotype was recovered from a woman aged 18-30 years with acute or convalescent COVID-19. The J gene is TRBJ1-4, the V gene TRBV6-6; 7 bases fit TRBD1. CDR3 sequence (DNA): TGTGCCAGCAGAGAGGGGGCGCGGACTGAAAAACTGTTTTTT. Translated: CASREGARTEKLFF.